Presented here are 9 T cell receptor beta chains from one specimen sequenced in a study of T cell responses to AZD1222 COVID-19 vaccine. Sequencing was performed with immunoSEQ multiplex PCR; in TCRdb, only in-frame clones are kept and a portion is missing. The data contain about 120,000 clones, around 92% of them seen just once; the ten biggest clones take up around 15%. The sample here was peripheral blood, taken on day 0 of AZD1222 vaccination. The receptors come from an adult in good health.

V usage is TRBV19 and J usage is TRBJ2-1; 8 bases map to TRBD1. The CDR3 has 17 residues. Losses at the gene ends were 4 bases for V and 6 bases for J; bases not matched to a gene: 14. Germline loops: CDR1 LNHDA, CDR2 SQIVND (reference sequence). CDR3 protein: CASSTSGWGQESNEQFF. The DNA for the CDR3 is TGTGCCAGTAGTACCTCAGGATGGGGACAGGAGAGCAATGAGCAGTTCTTC.

The chain is built from TRBV10-1 and TRBJ2-7, with D perhaps matching TRBD2 (6 bases). V was trimmed by 6 bases and J by 0 bases, leaving 12 bases between them. Germline CDR1 and CDR2: WNHNN and SYGVQD (reference sequence). CDR3 length: 14 amino acids. The CDR3 loop is CASSASASSYEQYF. CDR3 DNA: TGCGCCAGCAGCGCTAGCGCAAGCTCCTACGAGCAGTACTTC.

This rearrangement joins TRBV12-3 or TRBV12-4 to TRBJ1-2, with a tentative D call TRBD1 (5 bases). There are 11 residues in the CDR3. The germline V and J ends were trimmed by 6 bases and 7 bases, with 9 bases remaining between them. CDR3: CASSGRGGYTF. The CDR3 bases are TGTGCCAGCAGCGGGAGGGGTGGCTACACCTTC.

The rearrangement links TRBV5-1 to TRBJ1-4, with TRBD1 as a possible D gene (5 bases). This CDR3 has 14 amino acids. Germline V gene sequence: CDR1 SGHRS, CDR2 YFSETQ. The germline V and J ends were trimmed by 5 bases and 4 bases, with 12 bases remaining between them. CDR3 amino acids: CASSYWGSNEKLFF. In DNA form, the CDR3 reads TGCGCCAGCAGTTACTGGGGCAGTAATGAAAAACTGTTTTTT.

The chain joins TRBV19 to TRBJ1-2, with 8 bases fitting TRBD1. CDR1 is LNHDA and CDR2 is SQIVND in the germline V gene (reference sequence). The length of the CDR3 is 13 residues. Trimming cost V 7 bases and J 4 bases; bases outside gene matches: 5. The CDR3 loop is CASTRGLGYGYTF. In nucleotides, the CDR3 is TGTGCCAGTACCAGGGGGCTTGGCTATGGCTACACCTTC.

The rearrangement joins TRBV11-2 to TRBJ2-3; the D gene is possibly TRBD2 (6 bases). Germline-derived CDR1 and CDR2 are SGHAT and FQNNGV. V was cut by 0 bases and J by 2 bases, with 12 bases left in between. The CDR3 runs to 16 residues. CDR3 bases: TGTGCCAGCAGCTTAGAAGTTACGGGAGTCACAGATACGCAGTATTTT. Its translation is CASSLEVTGVTDTQYF.

The chain is built from TRBV3-1 (or the pseudogene TRBV3-2) and TRBJ2-1; TRBD2 agrees at 8 bases. CDR1 is LGHDT, CDR2 YNNKEL, per germline (reference sequence). The CDR3 sequence is 18 residues long. V lost 0 bases, J lost 0 bases, and 7 bases stayed unmatched. The CDR3 coding sequence is TGTGCCAGCAGCCAAGATTTGGTAGCGGGACCCTCCTACAATGAGCAGTTCTTC. Protein sequence: CASSQDLVAGPSYNEQFF.

This chain connects TRBV5-8 to TRBJ2-7, with D uncertain. V gave up 0 bases and J gave up 2 bases, with 6 bases separating them. This CDR3 has 13 amino acids. CDR1 is SGHTS and CDR2 is YDEGEE in the germline V gene. CDR3 residues: CASSLGITYEQYF. CDR3 DNA sequence: TGTGCCAGCAGCTTGGGGATTACCTACGAGCAGTACTTC.

This clone was found once. This chain uses TRBV7-2 with TRBJ1-5; 7 bases match TRBD1. Germline trimming cut 1 base from V and 5 bases from J; bases unmatched to any gene: 11. The V gene's germline CDR1 is SGHTA and CDR2 FQGNSA. This CDR3 has 17 amino acids. The CDR3 DNA reads as TGTGCCAGCAGCTTAGGAGGGGGCGCGGTTCGGGATCAGCCCCAGCATTTT. The encoded protein is CASSLGGGAVRDQPQHF.